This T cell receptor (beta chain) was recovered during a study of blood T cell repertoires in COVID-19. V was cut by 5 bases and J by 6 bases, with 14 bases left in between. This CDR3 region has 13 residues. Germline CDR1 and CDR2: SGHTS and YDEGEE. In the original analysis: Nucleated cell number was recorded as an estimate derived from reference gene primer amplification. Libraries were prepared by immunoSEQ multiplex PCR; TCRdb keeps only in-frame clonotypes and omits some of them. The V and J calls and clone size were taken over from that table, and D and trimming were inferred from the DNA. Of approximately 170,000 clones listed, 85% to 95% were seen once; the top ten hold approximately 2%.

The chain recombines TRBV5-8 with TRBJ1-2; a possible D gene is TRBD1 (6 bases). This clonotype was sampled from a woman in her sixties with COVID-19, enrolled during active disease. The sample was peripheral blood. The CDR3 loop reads CASRAGVLDGYTF. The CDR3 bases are TGTGCCAGCAGGGCAGGGGTGTTAGATGGCTACACCTTC.